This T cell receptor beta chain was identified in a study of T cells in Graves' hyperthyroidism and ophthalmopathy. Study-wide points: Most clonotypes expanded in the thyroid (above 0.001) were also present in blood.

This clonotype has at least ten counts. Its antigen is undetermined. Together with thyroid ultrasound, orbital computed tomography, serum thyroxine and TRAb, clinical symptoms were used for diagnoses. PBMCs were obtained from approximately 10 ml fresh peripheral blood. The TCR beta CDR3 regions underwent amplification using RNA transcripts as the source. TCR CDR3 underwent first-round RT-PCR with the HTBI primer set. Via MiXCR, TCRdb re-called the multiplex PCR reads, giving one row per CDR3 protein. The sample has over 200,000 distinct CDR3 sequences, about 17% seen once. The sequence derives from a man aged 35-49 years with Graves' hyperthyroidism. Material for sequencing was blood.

CDR3 nucleotide sequence: TGCAGTGCTAGGGACAGGGGCACTTACGAGCAGTACTTC. It is translated as CSARDRGTYEQYF. The chain couples TRBV20-1 to TRBJ2-7; 9 nucleotides line up with TRBD1. The V gene's germline CDR1 is DFQATT and CDR2 SNEGSKA (reference sequence). V shed 3 bases, J shed 4 bases, and the junction held 4 bases outside the gene matches. The CDR3 has 13 amino acids.